This T cell receptor beta chain was identified during a study of B cell selection in AIRE deficiency. V shed 5 bases and J 3 bases; nucleotides not matched to a gene: 8. The CDR3 is made up of 16 amino acids. Germline V gene sequence: CDR1 SGHAT, CDR2 FQDESV (reference sequence). This clone was observed a few times. In the original processing: Treg pools: approximately 60,000 distinct patient, approximately 92,000 donor TCRbeta sequences. This table comes from immunoSEQ multiplex PCR, and its TCRdb copy is limited to in-frame clones, with some not included. V and J calls and clone size are as listed in that table; D and trimming were resolved from the DNA. The data hold about 21,000 clones, with about 95% observed a single time. The regulatory T cell sort gate was CD4+CD25hiCD127low/negative.

The specimen was Tregs sorted from PBMCs. The chain carries TRBV11-1 and TRBJ2-7; 12 bases match TRBD2. This clonotype was obtained from a human donor with AIRE deficiency. The CDR3 sequence is CASSRVLTSGSYEQYF. The DNA for the CDR3 is TGTGCCAGCAGCCGTGTCTTGACTAGCGGGAGCTACGAGCAGTACTTC.